This paragraph covers one TCR beta chain sequence. Its antigen remains undetermined. No base-level quality is on record; no much larger clone is a single base apart. The CDR1 and CDR2 encoded by the germline V gene (reference sequence) are LNHDA and SQIVND. The V end loses 3 bases and the J end loses 7 bases, and a stretch of 18 bases separates them. From the cysteine up to the phenylalanine, the CDR3 has a length of 15 residues. Of the read, only the CDR3 DNA is kept; its 45 bases are in frame from base 1. This sample is part of a study of cytomegalovirus exposure and HLA in healthy donors (dated by TCRdb to 2015 to 2018). Regarding the study in general: In an earlier analysis of some 550 of the donors, around 300 Gb of sequence data and some 100 million unique TCR beta sequences from about 180 million T cells were reported. Rather than drawing on any new phenotypic data, the later analysis identified candidate immune exposures from TCR beta sequences and the way those sequences occurred across donors. Four to six DR-DQ haplotypes were handled as single units for association and clustering, since linkage in the cohort was strong. To predict cytomegalovirus infection status, the study combined high-throughput TCR immunosequencing, statistical association of individual TCRs with disease status, and machine learning. A later analysis re-analyzed previously published TCR beta repertoires from roughly 690 donors and added high-resolution HLA genotyping to study TCR occurrence patterns. Donor age, sex, ethnicity and CMV serostatus were compiled alongside the repertoire data. Of the roughly 400 genotyped donors, 65% to 90% were placed in the genetic ancestry cluster associated with self-reported Caucasian donors. A later genetic analysis took genome-wide SNP genotypes for about three fifths of the 666 donors and used that subset as a discovery cohort. The study aimed to test whether signatures of past pathogen exposure could be identified by cataloging public T cell receptors. Every discovery cohort repertoire had been produced on one sequencing platform. Roughly 300 gigabases of sequencing data and approximately 92 million unique TCR sequences made up an early release that covered under 750 HLA-typed donors. In addition to the first cohort of 666 subjects, a separate validation cohort of approximately 120 different subjects was used. To decide whether each TCR beta V gene segment behaved as functional or pseudogenic, an earlier analysis of some 540 of the donors relied on high-throughput TCR beta sequencing. The study used immunosequencing to profile the T cell repertoires of approximately 640 subjects and linked those repertoires to cytomegalovirus serostatus. The number of donors typed differed by locus, with about 629-640 for A, B, C, DRB1 and DQB1, roughly 520 for DQA1, some 570 for DPA1, and approximately 470 for DPB1. HLA typing included class I and class II loci at four-digit resolution. Among about 390 genotyped donors of the cohort, an average of roughly 240,000 unique TCR beta nucleotide sequences were sequenced per donor, around 18% of them non-productive. Study-wide conclusions, independent of this receptor: An earlier analysis of approximately 600 of the donors showed that most TCR beta V segments appeared in productive rearrangements either about 90% or about 30% of the time, which broadly matched IMGT annotations. A later genetic analysis associated a missense DCLRE1C variant with V-gene and J-gene trimming of TCR beta chains, and an independent cohort replicated the association. In the study, 150 to 200 TCR beta chains were listed as associated with cytomegalovirus. The presence/absence analyses assumed that sequencing depth was roughly uniform across donors, and that assumption may not be true. The authors suggested that the approach could potentially be generalized to other disease states and immunological phenotypes. Strong co-occurrence of HLA alleles, especially DR and DQ, made assigning TCR associations to individual alleles difficult. Because HLA typing was unavailable for some donors at each locus, only the typed subset was used in association tests. CMV serostatus was the only immune exposure information available for the cohort. Only TCR beta chains were sequenced in this cohort, and the absence of alpha or paired-chain data limited detectable features. In a later analysis, TCR association rates were found to vary across HLA loci, with the most associated TCRs seen for DRB1 alleles and the fewest for HLA-C alleles. Specific HLA alleles were associated with 15,000 to 20,000 TCR beta sequences at a false discovery rate of 0.05 in a later analysis. The sequencing pipeline was judged likely to have produced a cluster of highly shared sequence variants as a technical artifact. Seventeen rarely observed V segments, including chromosome 9 orphons, were excluded from the earlier analysis of approximately 600 of the donors because counts were too low. In vitro tests confirmed that a few of the cytomegalovirus-associated TCR beta chains recognize cytomegalovirus antigens. Cytomegalovirus status was reported to be diagnosed by the classifier with high specificity and sensitivity in both the original and validation cohorts. Compared with the roughly 710-donor mean, donors in an Asian-associated ancestry cluster had fewer N-insertions in productive TCRs, according to a later genetic analysis. Linkage disequilibrium might explain the correlated functional status among segregating V segments, but an unknown experimental factor could not be excluded. Across donors, most TCR sequences were observed very rarely, whereas some public TCRs were present in many individuals. Because the 87-base-pair reads could not distinguish some IMGT-functional V segments, including TRBV6-2 and TRBV6-3, those segments were excluded. A further reported finding was that TCR beta sequences accurately predicted the HLA-A and HLA-B alleles for most subjects in the first cohort. In a later analysis, HLA-associated TCR beta chains showed more clonal expansion and lower generation probabilities than non-associated chains that were equally common. Most CMV-associated TCR beta chains appeared to be HLA-restricted in a later analysis, and the HLA associations seemed to be driven largely by CMV exposure. In a later analysis, several top co-occurrence clusters were reported to appear linked to parvovirus B19, influenza, CMV and Epstein-Barr virus.

Library construction relied on the immunoSEQ multiplex PCR assay. The multiplex PCR relied on a mix of 60 forward primers for TCR Vbeta segments and 13 reverse primers for TCR Jbeta segments. Amplification of the CDR3 region of rearranged TCR beta genes was performed with a multiplex PCR assay on genomic DNA. The Illumina HiSeq System was used to sequence the amplified TCR beta libraries as 87-base-pair reads. Per the authors' processing: A later analysis counted 75 million to 100 million unique TCR beta chains across the 670 or so repertoires, and around 9.9 million of these chains were shared by at least two donors. To remove PCR and sequencing errors, raw reads were error-corrected and collapsed into unique sequences using a nearest-neighbor algorithm that merged closely related sequences. CDR3 sequences were aligned to IMGT reference sequences to assign V, D and J gene segments. For a sequence to be retained, a match of at least six nucleotides was required to both a V gene segment and a J gene segment. Rearrangements were called productive when the CDR3 lacked stop codons and stayed in frame with V and J; all others were non-productive. CDR3 was defined by IMGT convention, running from the second conserved V-encoded cysteine to the conserved J-encoded phenylalanine. Sequences without an unambiguous match to a single V gene segment were excluded from the earlier analysis of a few hundred of the donors. In an earlier analysis of around 600 of the donors, V segments were called functional above 56.7% productive rearrangements and were called segregating when the between-donor standard deviation exceeded 5%. A statistical classification framework was built to diagnose cytomegalovirus status from the catalog of TCR beta chain sequences. V and J gene assignment, in a later analysis, came from comparing TCR nucleotide sequences with IMGT/GENE-DB human TR gene sequences. Using the TCRdist pipeline, a later analysis assigned CDR3 sequences along with most-parsimonious VDJ recombination scenarios. In a later analysis, each TCR beta chain was defined by its CDR3 amino acid sequence together with its V-gene family, and reads lacking a unique V-gene family were excluded. In a later analysis, around 600 highly shared, low-generation-probability nucleotide sequences were removed to address suspected cross-contamination and a sequencing artifact. In a later analysis, a clonal expansion index was calculated for each public chain from normalized within-repertoire ranks of inferred template counts. Generation probabilities in a later analysis came from a VDJ recombination model fitted to out-of-frame rearrangements, and those results were checked against IGoR. In a later analysis, hypergeometric tests were used to score TCR-TCR, TCR-HLA and TCR-CMV co-occurrence, with a repertoire-size bias correction applied to TCR pairs. To estimate false discovery rates, a later analysis permuted the HLA or CMV assignments 20 times. In a later analysis, co-occurring TCRs were grouped using DBSCAN, and TCRdist sequence similarity was added for clustering within HLA-allele-positive subsets. Repertoires with fewer than 30,000 or more than 120,000 public chains, plus five repertoires with anomalous nucleotide sharing, were excluded from co-occurrence clustering. What TCRdb holds here is the immuneACCESS table cut down to in-frame rearrangements. Part of the clones is not present; checked against another copy, under half of the missing clones reflect an unresolved V gene, and the others are unexplained. D and trimming were read from the DNA, whereas the V and J calls and clone size are those reported in that table. The sample contains some 180,000 clones, roughly 84% of them found a single time. The ten largest clones add up to around 1.2% of the sample.

The cohort consisted of some 730 healthy bone marrow donors. All cohort members were sampled while nominally healthy, although unrecorded immune exposures were likely present. The donor was CMV seropositive and was included in the group of some 290 seropositive cohort members. Each donor provided a peripheral blood sample, and peripheral blood mononuclear cells were used for TCR beta sequencing. Genomic DNA was extracted from the blood cell samples with the Qiagen DNeasy Blood Extraction Kit. The sequenced material came from PBMCs. The chain couples TRBV19 to TRBJ1-2, with no confidently assigned D gene. The sequence was collected from a girl aged 2-10 years in good health and CMV-seropositive. The DNA sequence reads TGTGCCAGTAGTATTGAGCCGGGAGGGTTGAGTGGCTACACCTTC. This is translated as CASSIEPGGLSGYTF.